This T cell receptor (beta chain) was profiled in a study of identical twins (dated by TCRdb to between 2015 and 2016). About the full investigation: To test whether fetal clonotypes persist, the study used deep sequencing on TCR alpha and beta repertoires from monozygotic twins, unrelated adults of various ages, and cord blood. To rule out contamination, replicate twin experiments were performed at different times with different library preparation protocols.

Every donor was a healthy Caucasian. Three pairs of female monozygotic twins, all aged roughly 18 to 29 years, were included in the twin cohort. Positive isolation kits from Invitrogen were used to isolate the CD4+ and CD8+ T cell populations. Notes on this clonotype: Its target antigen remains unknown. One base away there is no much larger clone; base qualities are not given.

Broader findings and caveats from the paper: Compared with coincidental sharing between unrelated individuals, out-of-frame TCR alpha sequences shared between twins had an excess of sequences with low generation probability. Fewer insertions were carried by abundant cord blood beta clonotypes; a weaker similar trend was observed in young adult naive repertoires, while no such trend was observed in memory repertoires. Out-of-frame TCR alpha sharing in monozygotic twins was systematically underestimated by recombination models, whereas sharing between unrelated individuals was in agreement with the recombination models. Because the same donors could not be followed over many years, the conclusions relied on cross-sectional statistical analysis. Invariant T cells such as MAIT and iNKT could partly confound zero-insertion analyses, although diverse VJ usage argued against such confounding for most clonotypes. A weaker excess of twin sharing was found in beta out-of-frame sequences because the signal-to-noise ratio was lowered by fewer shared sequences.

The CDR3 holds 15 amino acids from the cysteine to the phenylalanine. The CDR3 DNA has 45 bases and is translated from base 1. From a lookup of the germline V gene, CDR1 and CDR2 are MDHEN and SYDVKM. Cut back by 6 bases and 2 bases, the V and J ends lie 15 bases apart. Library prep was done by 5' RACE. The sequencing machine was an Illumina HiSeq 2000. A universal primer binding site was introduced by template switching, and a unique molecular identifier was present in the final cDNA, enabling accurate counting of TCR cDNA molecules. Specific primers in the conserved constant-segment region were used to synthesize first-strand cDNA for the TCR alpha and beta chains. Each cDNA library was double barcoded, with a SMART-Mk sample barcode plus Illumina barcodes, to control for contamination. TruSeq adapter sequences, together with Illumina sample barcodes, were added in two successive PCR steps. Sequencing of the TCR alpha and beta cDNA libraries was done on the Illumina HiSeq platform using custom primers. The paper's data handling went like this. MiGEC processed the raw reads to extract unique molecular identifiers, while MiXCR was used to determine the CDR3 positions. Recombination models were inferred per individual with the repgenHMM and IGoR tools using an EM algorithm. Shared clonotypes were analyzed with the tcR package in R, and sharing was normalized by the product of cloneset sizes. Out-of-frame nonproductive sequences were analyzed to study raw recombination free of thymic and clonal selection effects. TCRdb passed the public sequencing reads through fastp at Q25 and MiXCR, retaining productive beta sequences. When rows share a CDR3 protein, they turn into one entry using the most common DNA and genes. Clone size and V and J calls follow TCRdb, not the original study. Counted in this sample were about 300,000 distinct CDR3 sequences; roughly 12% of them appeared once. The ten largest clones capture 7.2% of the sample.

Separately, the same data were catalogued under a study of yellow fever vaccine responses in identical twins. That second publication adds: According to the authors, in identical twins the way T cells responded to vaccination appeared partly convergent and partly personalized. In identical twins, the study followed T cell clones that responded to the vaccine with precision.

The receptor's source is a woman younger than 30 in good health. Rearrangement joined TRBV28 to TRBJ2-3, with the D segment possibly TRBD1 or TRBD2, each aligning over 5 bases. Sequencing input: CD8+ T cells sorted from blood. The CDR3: CASRQQRTITDTQYF. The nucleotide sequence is TGTGCCAGCAGACAGCAGCGGACAATCACAGATACGCAGTATTTT.